The 23 T cell receptor beta chains listed next were all sequenced from one sample in a study of T cells in Graves' hyperthyroidism and ophthalmopathy. RNA transcripts served as the template for amplifying TCR beta CDR3 regions. TCR CDR3 underwent first-round RT-PCR with the HTBI primer set. In TCRdb, the multiplex PCR reads were re-called with MiXCR into one record per CDR3 protein. The sample yields 250,000 to 400,000 distinct CDR3 sequences, roughly an eighth seen once. The sample consisted of blood. The source is a woman aged 40-49 years with Graves' ophthalmopathy.

This clonotype was counted many times. The chain recombines TRBV2 with TRBJ1-4; 10 nucleotides line up with TRBD1. Germline CDR1 SNHLY, CDR2 FYNNEI. Trimming at V came to 6 bases and at J to 4 bases, leaving 8 bases not matched to a gene. CDR3 length: 16 residues. The CDR3 bases are TGTGCCAGCAGCCGAGGGACAGGGGCGAGTAATGAAAAACTGTTTTTT. Translation: CASSRGTGASNEKLFF.

This clonotype was found many times. The chain's CDR3 is CASTEYNSPLHF. CDR3 bases: TGTGCCAGCACTGAGTATAATTCACCCCTCCACTTT. V is TRBV6-1 and J is TRBJ1-6; D is undetermined. The CDR3 loop spans 12 amino acids. Germline-derived CDR1 and CDR2 are MNHNS and SASEGT. The V and J ends lost 7 bases and 4 bases respectively, with 5 bases between them.

This clonotype has a handful of counts. The rearrangement links TRBV10-3 to TRBJ2-3; D remains ambiguous. Germline assignment: CDR1 ENHRY and CDR2 SYGVKD. Deletions cut 3 bases from V and 4 bases from J, with 11 bases between. This CDR3 spans 14 amino acids. This chain's CDR3 is CAISDDQRADTQYF. The CDR3 nucleotides read TGTGCCATCAGTGATGACCAAAGGGCAGATACGCAGTATTTT.

Ten or more counts support this clonotype. The chain carries TRBV3-1 and TRBJ2-5, with no clear D. The CDR3 extends over 12 amino acids. Deletions cut 2 bases from V and 7 bases from J, with 8 bases between. Per the germline V gene, CDR1 is LGHDT and CDR2 is YNNKEL (reference sequence). The chain's CDR3 is CASSQMKRTQYF. For the CDR3, the DNA is TGTGCCAGCAGCCAAATGAAAAGGACCCAGTACTTC.

This clonotype occurred many times. V and J are TRBV5-1 and TRBJ1-3, with 7 positions matching TRBD1. The CDR3 sequence is 15 residues long. The germline V gene encodes CDR1 SGHRS and CDR2 YFSETQ. V trimming: 0 bases; J trimming: 4 bases; junction bases outside the gene matches: 4. The CDR3 DNA sequence: TGCGCCAGCAGCTTGGCCTCGGGACAGGGAAACACCATATATTTT. Translated, it gives CASSLASGQGNTIYF.

CDR3 coding DNA: TGTGCCAGCTCACCACAGGGGATGAACATTCAGTACTTC. Translating it yields CASSPQGMNIQYF. This chain joins TRBV18 and TRBJ2-4, with D perhaps TRBD1 (5 bases). CDR1 KGHSH and CDR2 LQKENI come from the germline V gene. Trimming removed 1 base at V and 7 bases at J, with 8 bases between. The CDR3 length is 13 residues.

This clonotype was found many times. The J gene is TRBJ2-2, the V gene TRBV20-1, with no clear D. There are 14 residues in the CDR3. Trimming removed 5 bases at V and 1 base at J, with 11 bases between. CDR1 is DFQATT, CDR2 SNEGSKA, per germline (reference sequence). The CDR3 nucleotides are TGCAGTGCTCTGGCCCTTCAGAACACCGGGGAGCTGTTTTTT. Translating gives CSALALQNTGELFF.

This clonotype was counted only a few times. CDR3 residues: CASSQVESRPIEAFF. The CDR3 DNA reads TGCGCCAGCAGCCAAGTTGAGTCCCGTCCCATTGAAGCTTTCTTT. The rearrangement links TRBV4-1 to TRBJ1-1; unclear D gene. V dropped 1 base and J dropped 7 bases, with 16 bases sitting between them. The CDR3 is 15 residues long. CDR1 is MGHRA, CDR2 YSYEKL, per germline.

The sample holds a few counts of this clonotype. Mismatch with germline at one junction end may stem from a read error. The chain employs TRBV29-1 and TRBJ1-1; no definite D call. The CDR3 runs 13 residues. The germline CDR1 and CDR2 sequences are SQVTM and ANQGSEA. CDR3 bases: TGCAACGTTGAAGTCGGTTGGGACACTGAAGCTTTCTTT. Its protein product is CNVEVGWDTEAFF.

This clonotype was observed many times. The rearrangement joins TRBV24-1 to TRBJ2-4; D ambiguous. The V end was cut by 4 bases, the J end by 0 bases, with 9 bases between. This CDR3 is built from 15 residues. Per the germline V gene, CDR1 is KGHDR and CDR2 is SFDVKD. CDR3 residues: CATSEGSLAKNIQYF. For the CDR3, the DNA is TGTGCCACCAGTGAAGGTTCTCTAGCCAAAAACATTCAGTACTTC.

The chain is built from TRBV5-5 and TRBJ2-1, with 12 bases identical to TRBD2. The CDR3 covers 19 residues. From germline, CDR1 is SGHKS and CDR2 YYEKEE (reference sequence). The V and J ends lost 1 base and 0 bases, in that order; junction bases with no gene match: 8. Here the CDR3 reads CASSLSWTSGKSSYNEQFF. DNA of the CDR3: TGTGCCAGCAGCTTGAGCTGGACTAGCGGGAAAAGCTCCTACAATGAGCAGTTCTTC. Full variable domain (outside the CDR3, taken from reference TRBV5-5 and TRBJ2-1): DAGVTQSPTHLIKTRGQQVTLRCSPISGHKSVSWYQQVLGQGPQFIFQYYEKEERGRGNFPDRFSARQFPNYSSELNVNALLLGDSALYLCASSLSWTSGKSSYNEQFFGPGTRLTVL.

The genes are TRBV7-9 and TRBJ2-3; TRBD2 matches 7 bases. This CDR3 is built from 13 residues. Looked up from germline, CDR1 is SEHNR and CDR2 is FQNEAQ (reference sequence). V was clipped by 4 bases and J by 3 bases; unmatched bases: 1. The CDR3 protein is CASSYSGTDTQYF. The CDR3 nucleotides are TGTGCCAGCAGCTATAGCGGGACAGATACGCAGTATTTT.

The J gene is TRBJ2-7, the V gene TRBV10-3; D unclear. Germline CDR1 reads ENHRY; CDR2 reads SYGVKD. V shed 3 bases and J shed 6 bases, with 6 bases lying between them. The CDR3 is 11 residues long. The CDR3 is CAISDLVEQYF. The CDR3 DNA follows: TGTGCCATCAGTGATCTCGTCGAGCAGTACTTC.

The V gene is TRBV20-1, the J gene TRBJ2-7; perhaps TRBD2 as D (6 bases). Deletions cut 8 bases from V and 9 bases from J, with 26 bases between. This CDR3 has 14 amino acids. Germline V CDR1 and CDR2: DFQATT, SNEGSKA (reference sequence). This CDR3 is CSTGGWGYPEGQYF. The CDR3 DNA reads TGCAGTACCGGAGGGTGGGGTTATCCTGAGGGGCAGTACTTC.

This clonotype was counted many times. The chain links TRBV28 to TRBJ2-2; D is undetermined. CDR3 length equals 14 residues. V was pared by 9 bases and J by 6 bases, with 17 bases between. The germline CDR1 and CDR2 sequences are MDHEN and SYDVKM. The CDR3 nucleotides are TGTGCCAGTAAGGTGTTGTTGGGTTCCGGGGAGCTGTTTTTT. It codes for CASKVLLGSGELFF.

This clonotype was seen repeatedly, ten times or more. The rearrangement uses TRBV11-3 and TRBJ2-2, with a possible D match to TRBD1 (5 bases). V lost 5 bases, J lost 1 base, and 14 bases lay in between. Per germline, CDR1 SGHNT and CDR2 YENEEA. The CDR3 is 16 amino acids. The CDR3 is CASSLTAKENTGELFF. DNA for the CDR3: TGTGCCAGCAGCCTGACAGCGAAGGAGAACACCGGGGAGCTGTTTTTT. The full variable domain, its missing parts supplied by reference TRBV11-3 and TRBJ2-2, is EAGVVQSPRYKIIEKKQPVAFWCNPISGHNTLYWYLQNLGQGPELLIRYENEEAVDDSQLPKDRFSAERLKGVDSTLKIQPAELGDSAVYLCASSLTAKENTGELFFGEGSRLTVL.

This clonotype was counted only a few times. The chain employs TRBV27 and TRBJ1-1, with TRBD1 identical over 7 bases. Trimming removed 5 bases from V and 4 bases from J; junction bases left unmatched: 4. CDR1 and CDR2 from the germline V gene are MNHEY and SMNVEV (reference sequence). The CDR3 sequence is 13 residues long. CDR3 nucleotide sequence: TGTGCCAGCAGTCTTTACAGGGGCACTGAAGCTTTCTTT. It codes for CASSLYRGTEAFF.

This clonotype was recorded at least ten times. The genes are TRBV2 and TRBJ1-5; maybe TRBD1 (5 bases). The germline gives CDR1 SNHLY, CDR2 FYNNEI. V was pared by 6 bases and J by 2 bases, with 11 bases between. The CDR3 length is 14 residues. CDR3 DNA sequence: TGTGCCAGCAGGGGGCAGAGTGGCAATCAGCCCCAGCATTTT. Amino acid sequence: CASRGQSGNQPQHF.

This clonotype was recorded many times. The chain carries TRBV7-8 and TRBJ1-1; possibly TRBD1 for D (5 bases). Trimming left V 0 bases short and J 8 bases short, with 10 bases between. Germline V lookup: CDR1 SGHVS, CDR2 FQNEAQ. CDR3 length: 13 residues. CDR3 sequence (DNA): TGTGCCAGCAGCTTAGCGGCTGGGGGGGAAGCTTTCTTT. The encoded protein is CASSLAAGGEAFF.

This clonotype was recorded at least ten times. The rearrangement uses TRBV12-3 or TRBV12-4 and TRBJ2-7; D is perhaps TRBD1 or TRBD2 (5 bases each). The V and J ends lost 6 bases and 2 bases respectively, with 14 bases between them. The CDR3 has 14 amino acids. CDR3 DNA: TGTGCCAGCAGGAGGGCAGGGAACGCCTACGAGCAGTACTTC. Translation gives CASRRAGNAYEQYF.

This chain uses TRBV9 with TRBJ2-7, with 7 positions matching TRBD1. The CDR3 has 13 residues. J gave up 4 bases and V 2 bases, and 3 bases lay outside the gene matches. CDR1 and CDR2 from the germline V gene are SGDLS and YYNGEE. CDR3 in DNA: TGTGCCAGCAGCGTGTCACAGGGGTACGAGCAGTACTTC. Protein: CASSVSQGYEQYF.

Details on this clonotype: A read error may be the cause here, since a much bigger clone is one base away. CDR3 sequence (DNA): TGCAGTGCTAGTATTACAGGTTTAAACGATGGCTACACCTTC. This encodes CSASITGLNDGYTF. V usage is TRBV20-1 and J usage is TRBJ1-2, with D perhaps TRBD1 (5 bases). The V gene lost 3 bases and the J gene lost 6 bases, with 17 bases spanning the gap. The germline gives CDR1 DFQATT, CDR2 SNEGSKA (reference sequence). The CDR3 has 14 amino acids.

The table lists this clonotype with many counts. The chain employs TRBV2 and TRBJ1-5; the D gene is possibly TRBD1 (6 bases). There are 12 residues in the CDR3. Per the germline V gene, CDR1 is SNHLY and CDR2 is FYNNEI. Trimming left V 10 bases short and J 2 bases short, with 9 bases between. CDR3 coding DNA: TGTGCCACACAGGGACGCAATCAGCCCCAGCATTTT. It yields the protein CATQGRNQPQHF.